This TCR beta chain was sequenced in a study of T cell repertoires in cytomegalovirus infection. Study-wide background: The public TCR beta signatures pointed to both CMV infection and matching HLA type.

TCRdb re-called the reads with MiXCR, one entry per CDR3 protein. This table holds approximately 280,000 distinct CDR3 sequences, about 20% found once. Study-wide results and limits: Pooled public TCR beta family frequency picked out CMV carriers with the relevant HLA. The ex vivo response was dominated by HLA-C-restricted CMV-specific TCR beta clonotypes.

Details on this clonotype: Its specificity is unknown.

J was trimmed by 2 bases and V by 7 bases; bases with no gene match: 2. Looked up from germline, CDR1 is SQVTM and CDR2 is ANQGSEA. This CDR3 spans 13 amino acids. Material: cultured PBMCs, obtained from culture after CMV antigen stimulation. This chain connects TRBV29-1 to TRBJ2-7, with 13 positions matching TRBD2. The sequence derives from a human donor in good health (CMV status not recorded). Some clones in this sample may be carry-over from other donors' samples. The CDR3 spells CSGGTSGAYEQYF. The CDR3 DNA follows: TGCAGCGGGGGGACTAGCGGGGCCTACGAGCAGTACTTC.